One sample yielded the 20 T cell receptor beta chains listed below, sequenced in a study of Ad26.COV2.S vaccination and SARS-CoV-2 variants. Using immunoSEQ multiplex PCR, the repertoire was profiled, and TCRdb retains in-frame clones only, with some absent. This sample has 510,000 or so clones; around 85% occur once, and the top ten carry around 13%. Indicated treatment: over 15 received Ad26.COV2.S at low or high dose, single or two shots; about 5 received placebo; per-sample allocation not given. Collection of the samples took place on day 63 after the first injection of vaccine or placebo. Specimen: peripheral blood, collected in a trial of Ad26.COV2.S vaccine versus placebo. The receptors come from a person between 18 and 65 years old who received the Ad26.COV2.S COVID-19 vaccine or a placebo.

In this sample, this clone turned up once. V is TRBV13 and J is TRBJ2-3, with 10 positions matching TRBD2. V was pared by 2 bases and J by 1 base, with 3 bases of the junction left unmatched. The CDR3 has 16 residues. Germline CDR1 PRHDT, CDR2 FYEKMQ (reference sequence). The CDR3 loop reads CASSLLAGVGTDTQYF. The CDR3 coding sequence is TGTGCCAGCAGCTTACTAGCGGGAGTCGGCACAGATACGCAGTATTTT.

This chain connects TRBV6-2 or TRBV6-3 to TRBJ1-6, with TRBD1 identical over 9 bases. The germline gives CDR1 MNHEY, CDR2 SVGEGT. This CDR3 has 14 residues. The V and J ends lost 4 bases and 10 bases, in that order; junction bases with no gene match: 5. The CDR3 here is CASSWDRVRSPLHF. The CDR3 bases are TGTGCCAGCAGTTGGGACAGGGTTCGCTCACCCCTCCACTTT.

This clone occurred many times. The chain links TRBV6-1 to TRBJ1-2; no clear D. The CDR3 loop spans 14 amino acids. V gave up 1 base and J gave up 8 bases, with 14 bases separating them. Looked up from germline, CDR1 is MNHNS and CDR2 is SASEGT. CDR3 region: CASSEGRIREGYTF. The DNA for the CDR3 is TGTGCCAGCAGTGAAGGGAGAATAAGGGAAGGCTACACCTTC.

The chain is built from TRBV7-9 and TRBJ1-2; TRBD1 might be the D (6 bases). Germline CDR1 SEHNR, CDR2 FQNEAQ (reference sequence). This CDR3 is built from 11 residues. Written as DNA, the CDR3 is TGTTCGATCGGGGGCTCCTATGGCTACACCTTC. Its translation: CSIGGSYGYTF.

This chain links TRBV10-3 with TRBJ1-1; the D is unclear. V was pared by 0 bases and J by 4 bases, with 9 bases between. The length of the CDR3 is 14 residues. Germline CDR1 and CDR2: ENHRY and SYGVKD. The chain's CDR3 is CAISESGVTTEAFF. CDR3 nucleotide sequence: TGTGCCATCAGTGAGTCCGGGGTTACCACTGAAGCTTTCTTT.

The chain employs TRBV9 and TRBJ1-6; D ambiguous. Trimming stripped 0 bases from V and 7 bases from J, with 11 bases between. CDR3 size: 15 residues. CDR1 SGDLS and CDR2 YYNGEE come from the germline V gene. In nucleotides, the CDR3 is TGTGCCAGCAGCGTAGAGCCGGACTCGAATTCACCCCTCCACTTT. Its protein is CASSVEPDSNSPLHF. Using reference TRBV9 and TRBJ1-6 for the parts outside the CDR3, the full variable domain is DSGVTQTPKHLITATGQRVTLRCSPRSGDLSVYWYQQSLDQGLQFLIQYYNGEERAKGNILERFSAQQFPDLHSELNLSSLELGDSALYFCASSVEPDSNSPLHFGNGTRLTVT.

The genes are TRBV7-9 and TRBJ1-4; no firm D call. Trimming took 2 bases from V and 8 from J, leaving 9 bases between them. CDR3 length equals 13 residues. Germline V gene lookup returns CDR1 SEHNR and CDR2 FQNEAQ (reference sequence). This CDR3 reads CASSLFDSEKLFF. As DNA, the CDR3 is TGTGCCAGCAGCTTATTTGATAGCGAAAAACTGTTTTTT. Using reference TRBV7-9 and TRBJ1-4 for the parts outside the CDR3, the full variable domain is DTGVSQNPRHKITKRGQNVTFRCDPISEHNRLYWYRQTLGQGPEFLTYFQNEAQLEKSRLLSDRFSAERPKGSFSTLEIQRTEQGDSAMYLCASSLFDSEKLFFGSGTQLSVL.

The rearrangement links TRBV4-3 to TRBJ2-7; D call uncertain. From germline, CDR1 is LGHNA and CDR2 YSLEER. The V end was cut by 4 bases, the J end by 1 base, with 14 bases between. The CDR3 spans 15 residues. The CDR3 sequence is CASSRETLGSYEQYF. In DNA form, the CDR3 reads TGCGCCAGCAGCCGGGAAACATTAGGGTCCTACGAGCAGTACTTC.

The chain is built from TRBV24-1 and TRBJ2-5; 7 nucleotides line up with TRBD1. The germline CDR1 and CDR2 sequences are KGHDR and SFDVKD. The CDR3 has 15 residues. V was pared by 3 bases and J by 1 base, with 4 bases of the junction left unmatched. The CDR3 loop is CATSDGGTAQETQYF. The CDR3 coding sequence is TGTGCCACCAGTGATGGTGGGACAGCCCAAGAGACCCAGTACTTC.

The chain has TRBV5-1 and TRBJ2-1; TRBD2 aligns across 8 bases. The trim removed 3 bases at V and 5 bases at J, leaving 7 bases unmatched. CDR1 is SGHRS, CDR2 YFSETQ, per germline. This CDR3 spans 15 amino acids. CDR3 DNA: TGCGCCAGCAGCTCCGGACTAGCAGCGGACAATGAGCAGTTCTTC. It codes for CASSSGLAADNEQFF.

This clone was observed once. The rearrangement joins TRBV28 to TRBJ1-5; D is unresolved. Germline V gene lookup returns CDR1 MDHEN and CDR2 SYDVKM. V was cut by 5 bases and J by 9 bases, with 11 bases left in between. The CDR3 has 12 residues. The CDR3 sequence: CASSRPGAPQHF. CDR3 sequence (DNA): TGTGCCAGCAGTCGCCCAGGTGCGCCCCAGCATTTT. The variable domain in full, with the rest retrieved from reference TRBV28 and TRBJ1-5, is DVKVTQSSRYLVKRTGEKVFLECVQDMDHENMFWYRQDPGLGLRLIYFSYDVKMKEKGDIPEGYSVSREKKERFSLILESASTNQTSMYLCASSRPGAPQHFGDGTRLSIL.

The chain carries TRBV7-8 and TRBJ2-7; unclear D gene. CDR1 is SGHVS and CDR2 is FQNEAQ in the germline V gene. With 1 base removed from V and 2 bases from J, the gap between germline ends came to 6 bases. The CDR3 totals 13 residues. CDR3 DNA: TGTGCCAGCAGCTTAGGGGTCGCCTACGAGCAGTACTTC. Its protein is CASSLGVAYEQYF.

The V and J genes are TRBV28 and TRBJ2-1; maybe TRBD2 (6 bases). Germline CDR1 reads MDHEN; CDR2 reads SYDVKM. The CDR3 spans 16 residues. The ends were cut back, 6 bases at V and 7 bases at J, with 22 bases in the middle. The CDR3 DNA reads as TGTGCCAGCAGCCGCCGTGGTGGAGGCGGGGCAAATGAGCAGTTCTTC. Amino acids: CASSRRGGGGANEQFF.

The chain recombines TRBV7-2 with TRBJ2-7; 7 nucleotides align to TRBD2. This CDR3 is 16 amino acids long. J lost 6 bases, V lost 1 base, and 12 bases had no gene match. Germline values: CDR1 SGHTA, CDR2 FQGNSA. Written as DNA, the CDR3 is TGTGCCAGCAGCTTAGGCATCGGGGGAGGGCTAGGCGAGCAGTACTTC. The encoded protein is CASSLGIGGGLGEQYF. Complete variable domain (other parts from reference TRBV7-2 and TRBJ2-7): GAGVSQSPSNKVTEKGKDVELRCDPISGHTALYWYRQSLGQGLEFLIYFQGNSAPDKSGLPSDRFSAERTGGSVSTLTIQRTQQEDSAVYLCASSLGIGGGLGEQYFGPGTRLTVT.

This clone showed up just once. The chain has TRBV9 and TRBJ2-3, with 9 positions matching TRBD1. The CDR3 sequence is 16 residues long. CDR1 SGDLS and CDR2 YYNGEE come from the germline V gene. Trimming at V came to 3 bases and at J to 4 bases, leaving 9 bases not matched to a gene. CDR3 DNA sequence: TGTGCCAGCAGCGCGGGACAGGGCCGGCAGGCAGATACGCAGTATTTT. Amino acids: CASSAGQGRQADTQYF.

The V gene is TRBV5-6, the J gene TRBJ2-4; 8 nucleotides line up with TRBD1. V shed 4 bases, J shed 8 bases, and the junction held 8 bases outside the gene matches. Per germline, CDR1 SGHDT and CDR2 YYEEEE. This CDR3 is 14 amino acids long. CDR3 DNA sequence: TGTGCCAGCAGCACCGGACAGGGCGTCGACATTCAGTACTTC. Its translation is CASSTGQGVDIQYF.

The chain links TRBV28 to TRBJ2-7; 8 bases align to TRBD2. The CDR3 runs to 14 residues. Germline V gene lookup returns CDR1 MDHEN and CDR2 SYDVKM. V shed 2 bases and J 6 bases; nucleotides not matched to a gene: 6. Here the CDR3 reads CASSLLREAGEQYF. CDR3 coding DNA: TGTGCCAGCAGTTTACTGCGGGAGGCTGGCGAGCAGTACTTC.

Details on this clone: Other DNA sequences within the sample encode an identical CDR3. The CDR3 coding sequence is TGTGCCAGCAGCGTAGAACTAGCGGGAGACAATGAGCAGTTCTTC. Protein sequence: CASSVELAGDNEQFF. The rearrangement joins TRBV9 to TRBJ2-1; 11 nucleotides agree with TRBD2. This CDR3 has 15 amino acids. Trimming at V came to 0 bases and at J to 5 bases, leaving 1 base not matched to a gene. Looked up from germline, CDR1 is SGDLS and CDR2 is YYNGEE.

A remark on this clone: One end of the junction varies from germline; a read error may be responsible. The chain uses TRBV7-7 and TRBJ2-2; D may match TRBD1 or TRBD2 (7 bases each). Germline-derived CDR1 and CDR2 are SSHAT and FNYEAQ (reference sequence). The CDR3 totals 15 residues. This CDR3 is CASSNPTGRAGELFF. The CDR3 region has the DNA TGTGCTAGCAGCAACCCGACAGGGAGGGCCGGGGAGCTGTTTTTT.

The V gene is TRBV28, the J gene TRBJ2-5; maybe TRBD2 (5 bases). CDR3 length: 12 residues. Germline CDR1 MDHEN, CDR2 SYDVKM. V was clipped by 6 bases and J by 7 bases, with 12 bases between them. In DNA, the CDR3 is TGTGCCAGCAGCCCGGACTGGATGACCCAGTACTTC. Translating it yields CASSPDWMTQYF.